This T cell receptor (beta chain) came from a study of T cell responses to AZD1222 COVID-19 vaccine. Study outcomes and limitations: Baseline serostatus was positive in only six AZD1222 recipients. Clonal diversity may have been underestimated, and the donors were mostly white British, with more females than males.

CDR3 length: 12 residues. Per germline, CDR1 SEHNR and CDR2 FQNEAQ (reference sequence). Trimming removed 5 bases from V and 7 bases from J, with 9 bases in between. Comment on this clone: Its antigen is unidentified.

TCRdb's table, derived via immunoSEQ multiplex PCR, lists solely in-frame clones and lacks some. The table lists 150,000 to 200,000 clones, approximately 89% of them singletons. This chain uses TRBV7-9 with TRBJ2-1; D is ambiguous. This specimen was peripheral blood, taken on day 0 of AZD1222 vaccination. The TCR comes from an adult in good health. CDR3 nucleotide sequence: TGTGCCAGCAGCCGACCCCCTAATGAGCAGTTCTTC. Translating gives CASSRPPNEQFF. The full variable domain, in which reference TRBV7-9 and TRBJ2-1 provide the parts outside the CDR3, is DTGVSQNPRHKITKRGQNVTFRCDPISEHNRLYWYRQTLGQGPEFLTYFQNEAQLEKSRLLSDRFSAERPKGSFSTLEIQRTEQGDSAMYLCASSRPPNEQFFGPGTRLTVL.